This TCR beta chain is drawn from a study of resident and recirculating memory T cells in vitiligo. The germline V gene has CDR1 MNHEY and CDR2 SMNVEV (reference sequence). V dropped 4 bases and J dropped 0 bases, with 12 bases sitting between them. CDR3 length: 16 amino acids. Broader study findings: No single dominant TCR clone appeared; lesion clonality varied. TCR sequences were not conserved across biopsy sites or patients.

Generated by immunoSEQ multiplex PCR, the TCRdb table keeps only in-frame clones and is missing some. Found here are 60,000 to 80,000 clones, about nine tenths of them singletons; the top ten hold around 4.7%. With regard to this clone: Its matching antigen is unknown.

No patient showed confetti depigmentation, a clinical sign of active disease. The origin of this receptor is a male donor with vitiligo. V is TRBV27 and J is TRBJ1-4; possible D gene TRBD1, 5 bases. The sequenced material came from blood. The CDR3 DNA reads TGTGCCAGCAGTTCCCGATTGACAGCAACTAATGAAAAACTGTTTTTT. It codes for CASSSRLTATNEKLFF.